A selection of T cell receptor beta chains follows, all from one sample in a study of blood T cell repertoires in COVID-19. Some clones are missing from TCRdb's copy, which holds only in-frame ones; the method was immunoSEQ multiplex PCR. Of around 300,000 clones listed, roughly 89% are singletons. Sequencing was carried out using peripheral blood. The receptors here all came from a man aged 50 to 59 with acute or convalescent COVID-19. CDR3s include the opening cysteine and the closing phenylalanine or tryptophan. The D gene is left open where the match is weak. A clone size is listed for some rows: how often the clone was seen (once, few, many), or a class if it is expanded.

size	D	V	length	J	CDR3	DNA
-	-	TRBV12-3/TRBV12-4	13	TRBJ2-7	CASSYRSSYEQYF	TGTGCCAGCAGTTACCGGAGCTCCTACGAGCAGTACTTC
-	-	TRBV27	13	TRBJ1-2	CASSSQGRKSYTF	TGTGCCAGCAGTTCCCAGGGAAGGAAAAGCTACACCTTC
-	-	TRBV30	12	TRBJ1-1	CAWTRLGTEAFF	TGTGCCTGGACCCGCCTCGGCACTGAAGCTTTCTTT
-	-	TRBV18	15	TRBJ1-1	CASSASKGSRTEAFF	TGTGCCAGCTCAGCCTCCAAGGGGTCTCGAACTGAAGCTTTCTTT
-	TRBD2	TRBV11-2	15	TRBJ2-3	CASSLYSGLAGEEYF	TGTGCCAGCAGCTTATACTCCGGACTAGCGGGGGAGGAGTATTTT
-	TRBD1	TRBV5-1	15	TRBJ1-6	CASSLAEGASSPLHF	TGCGCCAGCAGCTTGGCGGAGGGGGCGAGTTCACCCCTCCACTTT
-	-	TRBV2	13	TRBJ2-5	CASSEALYGTQYF	TGTGCCAGCAGTGAAGCGCTGTACGGGACCCAGTACTTC
-	TRBD1	TRBV5-4	15	TRBJ1-6	CASSSGDRAYSPLHF	TGTGCCAGCAGCTCCGGGGACAGGGCTTATAGCCCCCTCCACTTT
-	TRBD1	TRBV25-1	17	TRBJ1-4	CASSEPGQGRANEKLFF	TGTGCCAGCAGTGAACCGGGACAGGGAAGGGCTAATGAAAAACTGTTTTTT
few	-	TRBV18	15	TRBJ1-3	CASSPPSRSGNTIYF	TGTGCCAGCTCACCACCGTCCCGCTCTGGAAACACCATATATTTT
-	TRBD1	TRBV30	11	TRBJ1-2	CANRGGDGYTF	TGTGCCAACAGGGGGGGTGATGGCTACACCTTC
-	-	TRBV7-3	12	TRBJ2-1	CASSENFSEQFF	TGTGCCAGCAGCGAAAATTTCAGTGAGCAGTTCTTC
-	TRBD1	TRBV5-1	15	TRBJ1-3	CASRPTGVAGNTIYF	TGCGCCAGCAGACCTACAGGGGTTGCCGGAAACACCATATATTTT
-	-	TRBV9	16	TRBJ1-6	CASSVLDTSSNSPLHF	TGTGCCAGCAGCGTACTGGACACCTCTTCTAATTCACCCCTCCACTTT
few	-	TRBV2	14	TRBJ1-1	CASRPDRYYTEAFF	TGTGCCAGCAGGCCCGACAGGTACTACACTGAAGCTTTCTTT
once	TRBD2	TRBV30	13	TRBJ2-3	CACGGAGADTQYF	TGTGCCTGCGGGGGGGCCGGTGCAGATACGCAGTATTTT
-	TRBD2	TRBV18	16	TRBJ2-3	CASSPRASGGRDTQYF	TGTGCCAGCTCACCACGGGCTAGCGGGGGGCGAGATACGCAGTATTTT
-	-	TRBV19	15	TRBJ2-1	CASSIVEGAYNEQFF	TGTGCCAGTAGTATAGTGGAAGGGGCCTACAATGAGCAGTTCTTC
-	TRBD1	TRBV4-1	17	TRBJ2-3	CASSQDRDRGIRDTQYF	TGCGCCAGCAGCCAAGATAGAGACAGGGGGATTCGAGATACGCAGTATTTT
-	-	TRBV11-2	14	TRBJ2-1	CASSLDPTGIEQFF	TGTGCCAGCAGCCTAGACCCAACAGGGATTGAGCAGTTCTTC
once	-	TRBV5-4	15	TRBJ1-1	CASSLENRMNTEAFF	TGTGCCAGCAGCTTGGAGAACAGGATGAACACTGAAGCTTTCTTT
-	-	TRBV19	14	TRBJ1-5	CATKYRDNNQPQHF	TGTGCCACCAAATACCGGGACAATAATCAGCCCCAGCATTTT
-	TRBD2	TRBV7-2	16	TRBJ2-3	CASSLGLAGGTDTQYF	TGTGCCAGCAGCTTAGGACTAGCGGGGGGTACAGATACGCAGTATTTT
-	-	TRBV11-2	15	TRBJ1-5	CASSLQLGSNQPQHF	TGTGCCAGCAGCTTACAACTAGGTAGCAATCAGCCCCAGCATTTT
-	-	TRBV2	13	TRBJ1-3	CAWGGVTGNTIYF	TGTGCCTGGGGGGGGGTTACTGGAAACACCATATATTTT
few	-	TRBV5-5	15	TRBJ1-5	CASSLGGAGNQPQHF	TGTGCCAGCAGCTTAGGAGGTGCGGGCAATCAGCCCCAGCATTTT
-	TRBD1	TRBV19	15	TRBJ2-3	CASTGTGEYPDTQYF	TGTGCCAGTACTGGGACAGGGGAGTATCCAGATACGCAGTATTTT
-	TRBD1	TRBV9	15	TRBJ1-2	CASSEGTGILYGYTF	TGTGCCAGCAGCGAGGGGACAGGGATACTCTATGGCTACACCTTC
-	-	TRBV5-1	13	TRBJ2-7	CASSLATKEEQYF	TGCGCCAGCAGCTTGGCCACAAAGGAGGAGCAGTACTTC
-	-	TRBV30	14	TRBJ1-1	CAWSEFGGYTEAFF	TGTGCCTGGAGTGAGTTTGGGGGGTACACTGAAGCTTTCTTT
-	-	TRBV19	13	TRBJ1-5	CASSIAGPQPQHF	TGTGCCAGTAGTATAGCAGGGCCACAGCCCCAGCATTTT
-	TRBD2	TRBV5-4	15	TRBJ2-3	CASSPTLAGGGTQYF	TGTGCCAGCAGCCCCACCCTAGCGGGGGGTGGTACGCAGTATTTT
-	-	TRBV6-5	14	TRBJ1-1	CASRRPDRNTEAFF	TGTGCCAGCAGGAGGCCAGACAGGAACACTGAAGCTTTCTTT
-	-	TRBV2	15	TRBJ1-2	CASSESGQLNYGYTF	TGTGCCAGCAGTGAATCCGGACAGCTTAACTATGGCTACACCTTC
-	-	TRBV5-4	14	TRBJ1-6	CASSFDRNNSPLHF	TGTGCCAGCAGCTTTGACAGAAATAATTCACCCCTCCACTTT
-	TRBD2	TRBV28	13	TRBJ2-1	CASRSGARNEQFF	TGTGCCAGCAGGAGCGGGGCTCGGAATGAGCAGTTCTTC
-	-	TRBV7-3	17	TRBJ2-5	CASSLTGRTGGGETQYF	TGTGCCAGCAGCTTAACAGGACGAACGGGGGGCGGAGAGACCCAGTACTTC
once	-	TRBV30	15	TRBJ1-1	CAGPQIGTGGTEAFF	TGTGCCGGACCCCAAATAGGGACGGGGGGGACTGAAGCTTTCTTT
-	TRBD2	TRBV5-1	15	TRBJ2-5	CASSLETSGEETQYF	TGCGCCAGCAGCTTGGAGACTAGCGGAGAAGAGACCCAGTACTTC
-	-	TRBV6-5	15	TRBJ1-6	CASSYADRNNSPLHF	TGTGCCAGCAGTTACGCGGACAGAAATAATTCACCCCTCCACTTT
-	-	TRBV30	12	TRBJ2-7	CAWSGGLPEQYF	TGTGCCTGGAGTGGGGGACTTCCCGAGCAGTACTTC
-	-	TRBV2	12	TRBJ1-2	CASSEWRDRDTF	TGTGCCAGCAGTGAATGGAGGGACCGGGACACCTTC
-	TRBD2	TRBV5-6	19	TRBJ2-4	CASSLRTSGGTVAKNIQYF	TGTGCCAGCAGCCTCCGGACTAGCGGGGGTACTGTAGCCAAAAACATTCAGTACTTC
-	-	TRBV6-5	16	TRBJ1-1	CASSYSIARGRSEAFF	TGTGCCAGCAGTTACTCGATTGCCAGGGGCAGGAGTGAAGCTTTCTTT
-	-	TRBV5-1	12	TRBJ2-3	CASSEPGDTQYF	TGCGCCAGCAGCGAGCCCGGGGATACGCAGTATTTT